One and the same sample provided the 25 T cell receptor beta chains below, sequenced in a study of naive and memory T cell subsets (TCRdb year 2017). Receptor amplification or capture employed UMI-ligation and nested PCR. The reads were generated on an Illumina MiSeq. TCR RNA was reverse transcribed with SuperScript IV using alpha and beta constant region primers for the blood and skin samples. Starting from the raw public reads, TCRdb applied fastp trimming at Q25, assembled clones with MiXCR and retained in-frame beta chains. One record per CDR3 amino acid sequence lists the most common genes and DNA. This sample comprises 15,000 to 20,000 distinct CDR3 sequences, 9.5% of them detected only once. The ten largest clonotypes hold approximately 7% of the sample. The intended sense of this specimen's treatment or condition label: skin biopsy from PPD injection site in Mantoux-positive individual. Total RNA was treated with RQ1 DNase, without cell sorting, prior to reverse transcription, with an input of about 1 to 1000 ng being targeted.

Sequencing used skin, obtained from a tuberculin skin test site. The receptors come from an adult in good health.

The chain combines TRBV6-4 with TRBJ2-1; 8 bases fit TRBD1. CDR1 and CDR2 (germline): MRHNA, SNTAGT. V shed 5 bases and J 4 bases; nucleotides not matched to a gene: 7. This CDR3 has 15 amino acids. CDR3 in amino acids: CASSLDRDTYNEQFF. The CDR3 DNA follows: TGTGCCAGCAGTTTGGACAGGGACACGTACAATGAGCAGTTCTTC.

This clonotype came up many times. For the CDR3, the DNA is TGCGCCAGCGGCGAGCAGGGGGCCTACGAGCAGTACTTC. Its protein is CASGEQGAYEQYF. The genes are TRBV5-1 and TRBJ2-7, with TRBD1 matching over 7 bases. This CDR3 contains 13 residues. Per germline, CDR1 SGHRS and CDR2 YFSETQ. V lost 7 bases to trimming and J lost 2 bases; unmatched junction nucleotides: 6.

Many counts were recorded for this clonotype. CDR3 in amino acids: CASKGPLSWDTQYF. CDR3 sequence (DNA): TGTGCCAGCAAGGGACCCCTCTCCTGGGATACGCAGTATTTT. The chain employs TRBV6-5 and TRBJ2-3, with D perhaps being TRBD1 or TRBD2 (5 bases each). Trimming pared 7 bases from V and 6 bases from J, leaving 17 bases between. This CDR3 has 14 amino acids. The germline CDR1 and CDR2 sequences are MNHEY and SVGAGI.

The chain uses TRBV12-3 or TRBV12-4 and TRBJ1-2; D gene ambiguous. The CDR3 extends over 11 amino acids. Trimming left V 1 base short and J 7 bases short, with 4 bases between. Here the CDR3 reads CASSLDVGYTF. CDR3 nucleotides: TGTGCCAGCAGTTTAGATGTTGGCTACACCTTC.

J is TRBJ1-1 and V is TRBV6-4, with D unclear. V was clipped by 0 bases and J by 2 bases, with 4 bases between them. Germline V lookup: CDR1 MRHNA, CDR2 SNTAGT. The length of the CDR3 is 13 residues. CDR3 sequence (DNA): TGTGCCAGCAGTGACTCGGACAACACTGAAGCTTTCTTT. Its translation is CASSDSDNTEAFF.

This clonotype was counted ten times or more. The V call is TRBV6-5, the J call TRBJ2-7, with 7 nucleotides matching TRBD1. V shed 6 bases, J shed 1 base, and the junction held 15 bases outside the gene matches. The CDR3 length is 17 residues. Germline lookup yields CDR1 MNHEY and CDR2 SVGAGI. CDR3 sequence: CASRPDIGRGSSYEQYF. Here the CDR3 DNA reads TGTGCCAGCAGGCCCGACATCGGCAGGGGGTCTTCCTACGAGCAGTACTTC.

This clonotype was seen only a few times. The V gene is TRBV4-1, the J gene TRBJ2-7; D assignment may be TRBD1 or TRBD2 (6 bases each). This CDR3 comprises 18 residues. Germline V lookup: CDR1 MGHRA, CDR2 YSYEKL. The ends were cut back, 3 bases at V and 4 bases at J, with 25 bases in the middle. The CDR3 here is CASSHGGVETPTIYEQYF. CDR3 sequence (DNA): TGCGCCAGCAGCCACGGGGGCGTAGAAACCCCTACTATATACGAGCAGTACTTC.

This clonotype counts as medium-sized. The gene calls are TRBV7-9 and TRBJ2-4; possible D gene TRBD1, 5 bases. With 2 bases removed from V and 7 bases from J, the gap between germline ends came to 15 bases. The CDR3 is 15 residues long. Looked up from germline, CDR1 is SEHNR and CDR2 is FQNEAQ (reference sequence). The CDR3 is CASSLLAGLGNIQYF. CDR3 bases: TGTGCCAGCAGCTTACTTGCAGGGTTGGGTAACATTCAGTACTTC. Based on the CDR3 plus reference TRBV7-9 and TRBJ2-4, the full variable domain is DTGVSQNPRHKITKRGQNVTFRCDPISEHNRLYWYRQTLGQGPEFLTYFQNEAQLEKSRLLSDRFSAERPKGSFSTLEIQRTEQGDSAMYLCASSLLAGLGNIQYFGAGTRLSVL.

This clonotype was counted between two and nine times. The chain joins TRBV20-1 to TRBJ2-1; D gene unclear. The CDR3 loop spans 13 amino acids. Trimming cost V 1 base and J 4 bases, with 8 bases left between them. Germline V lookup: CDR1 DFQATT, CDR2 SNEGSKA (reference sequence). The CDR3 region has the DNA TGCAGTGCTAGAGGGGGTCTATACAATGAGCAGTTCTTC. Protein product: CSARGGLYNEQFF.

This clonotype was recorded at least ten times. This chain connects TRBV10-2 to TRBJ1-6; TRBD1 might be the D (5 bases). The germline gives CDR1 WSHSY, CDR2 SAAADI. V lost 8 bases and J lost 7, with 18 bases in between. This CDR3 contains 15 residues. The CDR3 nucleotides are TGCGCCAGCCACAACCCCGGGACGGGAAATTCACCCCTCCACTTT. It encodes CASHNPGTGNSPLHF.

In its sample, this clonotype was seen many times. The chain links TRBV11-3 to TRBJ2-2; possibly TRBD2 for D (6 bases). The CDR3 loop spans 19 amino acids. Trimming removed 4 bases at V and 4 bases at J, with 25 bases between. Germline V gives CDR1 SGHNT, CDR2 YENEEA. CDR3: CASSSGDFGRGLSTGELFF. The CDR3 nucleotides are TGTGCCAGCAGCTCGGGGGACTTTGGGAGAGGCCTCAGCACCGGGGAGCTGTTTTTT. Supplemented by reference TRBV11-3 and TRBJ2-2, the full variable domain reads EAGVVQSPRYKIIEKKQPVAFWCNPISGHNTLYWYLQNLGQGPELLIRYENEEAVDDSQLPKDRFSAERLKGVDSTLKIQPAELGDSAVYLCASSSGDFGRGLSTGELFFGEGSRLTVL.

This clonotype was seen repeatedly, ten times or more. The rearrangement links TRBV20-1 to TRBJ2-7; D is ambiguous. V was pared by 7 bases and J by 6 bases, with 13 bases between. The CDR3 totals 11 residues. Germline loops: CDR1 DFQATT, CDR2 SNEGSKA (reference sequence). CDR3 in amino acids: CSGLGLPEQYF. The CDR3 nucleotides read TGCAGTGGTCTAGGGCTTCCCGAGCAGTACTTC.

This clonotype is medium-sized in the sample. The chain uses TRBV20-1 and TRBJ2-3, with TRBD2 matching over 12 bases. V was clipped by 5 bases and J by 8 bases; unmatched bases: 8. The CDR3 is 14 residues long. Per germline, CDR1 DFQATT and CDR2 SNEGSKA (reference sequence). The CDR3 loop is CSAGGLAGMGTQYF. For the CDR3, the DNA is TGCAGTGCTGGAGGACTAGCGGGGATGGGTACGCAGTATTTT.

This clonotype was detected ten times or more. V and J are TRBV25-1 and TRBJ2-7, with 8 bases matching TRBD2. The CDR3 sequence is 16 residues long. Trimming removed 3 bases from V and 5 bases from J; junction bases left unmatched: 12. Germline loops: CDR1 MGHDK, CDR2 SYGVNS. CDR3 bases: TGTGCCAGCAGTGATGCGCAGGGACTAGTATGGCACGAGCAGTACTTC. Amino acids: CASSDAQGLVWHEQYF.

The V gene is TRBV6-5, the J gene TRBJ2-3; D is unresolved. V was pared by 6 bases and J by 0 bases, with 13 bases between. CDR1 and CDR2 from the germline V gene are MNHEY and SVGAGI. The CDR3 is made up of 15 amino acids. CDR3 residues: CASSSQWYSTDTQYF. As DNA, the CDR3 is TGTGCCAGCAGCTCTCAGTGGTATAGCACAGATACGCAGTATTTT.

This clonotype was recorded at least ten times. The rearrangement joins TRBV7-9 to TRBJ2-7; D is unclear. Between the trimmed V and J ends, which lost 2 bases and 2 bases, there was a span of 10 bases. This CDR3 comprises 14 residues. Looked up from germline, CDR1 is SEHNR and CDR2 is FQNEAQ (reference sequence). The CDR3, as DNA: TGTGCCAGCAGCTTAAGCCGAAGGGCCTACGAGCAGTACTTC. It translates to CASSLSRRAYEQYF. Together with reference TRBV7-9 and TRBJ2-7, the CDR3 gives the full variable domain: DTGVSQNPRHKITKRGQNVTFRCDPISEHNRLYWYRQTLGQGPEFLTYFQNEAQLEKSRLLSDRFSAERPKGSFSTLEIQRTEQGDSAMYLCASSLSRRAYEQYFGPGTRLTVT.

In this sample, this clonotype turned up a few times. The J gene is TRBJ1-3, the V gene TRBV14; tentatively, D is TRBD1 (6 bases). Per germline, CDR1 SGHDN and CDR2 FVKESK. V was shortened by 1 base and J by 4 bases, with 11 bases between the two germline ends. This CDR3 contains 15 residues. The CDR3 nucleotides are TGTGCCAGCAGCCAAGGACCGGGACAAGGAAACACCATATATTTT. It encodes CASSQGPGQGNTIYF.

This clonotype showed up many times. The CDR3 DNA is TGTGCCAGCAGTACTGGACAGTCTTACTATGGCTACACCTTC. Encoded protein: CASSTGQSYYGYTF. V usage is TRBV6-5 and J usage is TRBJ1-2; weak D call: TRBD1 (6 bases). V was cut by 5 bases and J by 3 bases, with 13 bases left in between. CDR1 and CDR2 (germline): MNHEY, SVGAGI. CDR3 size: 14 residues.

This clonotype was detected ten times or more. The chain recombines TRBV13 with TRBJ2-1; 9 bases are shared with TRBD2. This CDR3 region has 14 residues. Germline lookup yields CDR1 PRHDT and CDR2 FYEKMQ (reference sequence). V shed 2 bases and J 9 bases; nucleotides not matched to a gene: 5. CDR3 protein: CASSLRGTSREQFF. CDR3 DNA: TGTGCCAGCAGCTTAAGAGGGACTAGCCGTGAGCAGTTCTTC.

This clonotype has at least ten counts. The chain has TRBV6-5 and TRBJ2-5, with 9 positions matching TRBD2. Germline V gene data show CDR1 as MNHEY and CDR2 as SVGAGI. The trim removed 4 bases at V and 4 bases at J, leaving 7 bases unmatched. The CDR3 has 15 amino acids. CDR3 sequence (DNA): TGTGCCAGCAGTTCAGGACTAGCGATGGGAGAGACCCAGTACTTC. Its protein is CASSSGLAMGETQYF.

Many counts were recorded for this clonotype. The chain uses TRBV20-1 and TRBJ2-7; no clear D. CDR3 size: 14 residues. Germline values: CDR1 DFQATT, CDR2 SNEGSKA (reference sequence). The germline V and J ends were trimmed by 5 bases and 4 bases, with 18 bases remaining between them. The DNA for the CDR3 is TGCAGTGCTCCACACCCGAATAAAGAGTACGAGCAGTACTTC. Translated: CSAPHPNKEYEQYF.

The V gene is TRBV20-1, the J gene TRBJ1-2; 8 nucleotides agree with TRBD1. The V gene end was trimmed by 3 bases and the J gene end by 2 bases; junction bases not matched to a gene: 5. CDR1 is DFQATT, CDR2 SNEGSKA, per germline (reference sequence). This CDR3 has 14 amino acids. In nucleotides, the CDR3 is TGCAGTGCTAGCAGGGGGCATATGAACTATGGCTACACCTTC. This translates into CSASRGHMNYGYTF.

The genes are TRBV7-9 and TRBJ1-1; D unclear. Trimming shortened V by 3 bases and J by 4 bases, and 6 bases separated the two germline ends. The germline CDR1 and CDR2 sequences are SEHNR and FQNEAQ (reference sequence). CDR3 length: 12 residues. DNA for the CDR3: TGTGCCAGCAGCTTCGAGGGCACTGAAGCTTTCTTT. This codes for CASSFEGTEAFF. Filled out from reference TRBV7-9 and TRBJ1-1, the complete variable domain reads DTGVSQNPRHKITKRGQNVTFRCDPISEHNRLYWYRQTLGQGPEFLTYFQNEAQLEKSRLLSDRFSAERPKGSFSTLEIQRTEQGDSAMYLCASSFEGTEAFFGQGTRLTVV.

Ten or more counts support this clonotype. The V and J genes are TRBV6-2 or TRBV6-3 and TRBJ2-7, with 9 bases that match TRBD1. Germline assignment: CDR1 MNHEY and CDR2 SVGEGT. The trim removed 6 bases at V and 3 bases at J, leaving 12 bases unmatched. The CDR3 sequence is 16 residues long. CDR3 DNA sequence: TGTGCCAGCAGCGGGACAACAGGGGGCGCATTCTACGAGCAGTACTTC. Its translation: CASSGTTGGAFYEQYF.

This clonotype was counted between two and nine times. The chain joins TRBV7-8 to TRBJ1-2, with D possibly being TRBD1 (5 bases). The CDR3 spans 15 residues. Trimming shortened V by 5 bases and J by 4 bases, and 17 bases separated the two germline ends. The V gene's germline CDR1 is SGHVS and CDR2 FQNEAQ. CDR3 DNA: TGTGCCAGCAGCCCACGGGTGGGACGGGGCTATGGCTACACCTTC. Translation gives CASSPRVGRGYGYTF.